This T cell receptor beta chain was recovered during a study of blood T cell repertoires in COVID-19. V was cut by 6 bases and J by 0 bases, with 13 bases left in between. The length of the CDR3 is 15 residues. Germline V gene lookup returns CDR1 SGHRS and CDR2 YFSETQ. Assay: immunoSEQ multiplex PCR; the TCRdb copy retains only in-frame clones and omits some. The sample includes over 300,000 clones, roughly 90% seen only once; the top ten take more than 0.9%. The chain links TRBV5-1 to TRBJ2-1, with D unresolved. Sequenced input: PBMCs or T cells enriched from blood (not recorded which). The receptor's source is a woman aged 25-40 years with acute COVID-19. CDR3 sequence (DNA): TGCGCCAGCACCTCACGGCGGAACTCCTACAATGAGCAGTTCTTC. Its protein is CASTSRRNSYNEQFF. The variable domain in full, with the rest retrieved from reference TRBV5-1 and TRBJ2-1, is KAGVTQTPRYLIKTRGQQVTLSCSPISGHRSVSWYQQTPGQGLQFLFEYFSETQRNKGNFPGRFSGRQFSNSRSEMNVSTLELGDSALYLCASTSRRNSYNEQFFGPGTRLTVL.